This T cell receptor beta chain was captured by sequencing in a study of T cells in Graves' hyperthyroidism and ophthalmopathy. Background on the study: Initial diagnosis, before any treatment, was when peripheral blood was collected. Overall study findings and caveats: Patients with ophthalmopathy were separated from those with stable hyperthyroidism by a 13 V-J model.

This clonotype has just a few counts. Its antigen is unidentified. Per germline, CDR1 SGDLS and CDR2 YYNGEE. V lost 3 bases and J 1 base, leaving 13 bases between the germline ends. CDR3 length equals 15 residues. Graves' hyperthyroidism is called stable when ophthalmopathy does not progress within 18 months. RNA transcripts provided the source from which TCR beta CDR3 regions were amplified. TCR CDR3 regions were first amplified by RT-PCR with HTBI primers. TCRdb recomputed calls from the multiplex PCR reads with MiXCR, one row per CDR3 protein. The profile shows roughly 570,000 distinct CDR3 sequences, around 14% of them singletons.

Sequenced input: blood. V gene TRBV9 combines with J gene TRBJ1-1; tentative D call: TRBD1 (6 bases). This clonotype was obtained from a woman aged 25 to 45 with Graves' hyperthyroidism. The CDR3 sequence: CASSATGSRNTEAFF. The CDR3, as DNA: TGTGCCAGCAGCGCTACAGGGTCTCGGAACACTGAAGCTTTCTTT.